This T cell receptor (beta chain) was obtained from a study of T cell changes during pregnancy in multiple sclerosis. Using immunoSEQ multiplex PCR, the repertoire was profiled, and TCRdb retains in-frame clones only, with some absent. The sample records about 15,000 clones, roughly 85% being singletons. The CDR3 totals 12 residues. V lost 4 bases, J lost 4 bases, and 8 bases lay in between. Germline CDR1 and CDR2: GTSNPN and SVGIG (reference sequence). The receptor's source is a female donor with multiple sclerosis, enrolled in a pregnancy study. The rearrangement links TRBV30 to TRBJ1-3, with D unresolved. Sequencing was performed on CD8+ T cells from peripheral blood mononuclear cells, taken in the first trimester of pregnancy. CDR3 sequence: CAWTPLGNTIYF. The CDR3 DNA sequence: TGTGCCTGGACTCCCTTGGGAAACACCATATATTTT.